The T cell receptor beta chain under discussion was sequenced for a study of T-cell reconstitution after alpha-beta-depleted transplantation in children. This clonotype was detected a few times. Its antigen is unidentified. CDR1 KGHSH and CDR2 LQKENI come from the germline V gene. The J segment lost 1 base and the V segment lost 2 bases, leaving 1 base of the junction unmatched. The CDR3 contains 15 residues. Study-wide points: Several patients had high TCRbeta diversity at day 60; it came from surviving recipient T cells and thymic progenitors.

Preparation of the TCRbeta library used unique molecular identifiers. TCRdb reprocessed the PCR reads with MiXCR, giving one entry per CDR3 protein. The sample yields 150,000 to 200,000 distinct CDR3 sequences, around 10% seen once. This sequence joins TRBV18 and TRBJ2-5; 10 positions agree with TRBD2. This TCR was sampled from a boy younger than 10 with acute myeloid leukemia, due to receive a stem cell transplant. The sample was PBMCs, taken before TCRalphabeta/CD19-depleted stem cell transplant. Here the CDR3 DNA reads TGTGCCAGCTCACCAGCTAGCGGGAGCCAAGAGACCCAGTACTTC. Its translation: CASSPASGSQETQYF.